The clone carrying this T cell receptor (beta chain) turned up a few times. This specimen comes from a study of blood T cell repertoires in COVID-19. About the research overall: Sites in the United States, Italy and Spain provided acute and convalescent COVID-19 samples.

Trimming at V came to 5 bases and at J to 0 bases, leaving 12 bases not matched to a gene. This CDR3 is 17 amino acids long. Germline values: CDR1 SNHLY, CDR2 FYNNEI. Source study methods: Reference gene primer amplification in the assay estimated nucleated cell counts. Measured with immunoSEQ multiplex PCR; TCRdb has only the in-frame clones, and not every one. D and trimming were read from the DNA, whereas the V and J calls and clone size are those reported in that table. The profile shows 99,000 or so clones, roughly 86% of them singletons. This TCR was recovered from a woman aged 60-75 years in a cohort sampled during active or convalescent COVID-19. The gene calls are TRBV2 and TRBJ1-2; TRBD1 matches at 7 bases. The sample comprised peripheral blood. In nucleotides, the CDR3 is TGTGCCAGCAGTTGGGGGACAGTGTCACTTACTAACTATGGCTACACCTTC. Amino acid sequence: CASSWGTVSLTNYGYTF.